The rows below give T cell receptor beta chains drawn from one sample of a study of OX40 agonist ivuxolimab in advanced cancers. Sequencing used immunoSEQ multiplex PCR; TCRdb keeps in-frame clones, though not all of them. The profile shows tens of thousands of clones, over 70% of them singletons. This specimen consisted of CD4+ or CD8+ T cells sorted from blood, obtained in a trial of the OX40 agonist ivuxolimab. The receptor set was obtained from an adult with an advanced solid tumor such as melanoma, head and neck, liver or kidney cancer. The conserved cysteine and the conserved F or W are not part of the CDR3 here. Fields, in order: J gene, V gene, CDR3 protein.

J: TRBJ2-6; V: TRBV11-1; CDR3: ASSIEEWPGNGANVLT
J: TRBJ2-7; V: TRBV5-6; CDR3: ASSLLNKDLEQY
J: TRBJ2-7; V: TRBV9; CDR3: ASSVDRGTRGDEQY
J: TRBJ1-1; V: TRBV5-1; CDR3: ASSLGGGLRMNTEAF
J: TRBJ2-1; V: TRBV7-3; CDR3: ASSTTGTGLSLPF
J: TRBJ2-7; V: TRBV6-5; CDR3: ASGLDGSGAYEQY
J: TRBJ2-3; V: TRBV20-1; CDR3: SAGSTDTQY
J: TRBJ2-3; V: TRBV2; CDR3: ASRALDTQY
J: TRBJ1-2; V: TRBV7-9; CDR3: ASSGPGRPFGYGYT
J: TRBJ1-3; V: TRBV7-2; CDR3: ASSLLTGKTGNTIY
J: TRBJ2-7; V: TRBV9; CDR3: ASSAGDGAYEQY
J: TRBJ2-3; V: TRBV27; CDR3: ASSSLAGGLDTQY
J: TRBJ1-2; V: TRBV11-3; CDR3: ASSLDGTVFNYGYT
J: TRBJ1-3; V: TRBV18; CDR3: ASSPGADGNTIY
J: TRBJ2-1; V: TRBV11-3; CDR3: ASSFQGFYNEQF
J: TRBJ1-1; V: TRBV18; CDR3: ASSRKGVPNTEAF
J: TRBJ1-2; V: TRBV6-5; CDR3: ASRNRGLGYGYT
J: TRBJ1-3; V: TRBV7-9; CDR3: ASSLTSGSISGNTIY
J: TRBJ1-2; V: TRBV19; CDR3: ASSMDGNYGYT
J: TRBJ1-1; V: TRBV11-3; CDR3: ASSLEYETMNTEAF
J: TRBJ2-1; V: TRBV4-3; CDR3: ASSQVYAGVDNEQF
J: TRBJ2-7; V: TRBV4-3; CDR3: ASSQDRGAYEQY
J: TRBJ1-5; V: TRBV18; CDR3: ASSPGVDQPQH
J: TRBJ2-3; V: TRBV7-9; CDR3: ASSSLGGLTDTQY
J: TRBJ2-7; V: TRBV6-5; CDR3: ASRLATTGYKQY
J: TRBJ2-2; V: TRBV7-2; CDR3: ASSLNTGELF
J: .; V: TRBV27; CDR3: ASFTSGRPYYEQY
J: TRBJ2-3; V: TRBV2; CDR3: ASMLGDTQY
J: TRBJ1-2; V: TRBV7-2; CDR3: ASSLGQGNYGYT